This T cell receptor (beta chain) was obtained from a study of blood T cell repertoires in COVID-19 (dated by TCRdb to 2020 to 2021). General notes on the study: Samples from collaborators originated in the United States, Italy and Spain and spanned both the acute and convalescent phases of COVID-19. The repertoires were made available in a free public database intended to serve as a resource for research on the immune response to SARS-CoV-2. Sample metadata almost always included a de-identified subject ID, COVID-19 status, age in years and sex. The prospective study material was composed of cDNA or gDNA derived from T cells, B-cell-depleted T cells, or PBMCs. Samples were obtained from the ongoing ImmuneRACE study (first 160 participants) and from some 1,200 subjects provided by 6 global collaborators. Where available, HLA class I and class II types were taken from metadata supplied by the sample provider and were not determined by assay-based typing. Subjects who had been exposed to COVID-19, were actively infected with it, or had recovered from it provided the deeply sampled blood TCRbeta repertoires that made up the dataset. The research as a whole found: The amount of clinical and demographic metadata varied by source and participant and was provided uncurated.

In regard to this clone: What antigen it recognizes has not been identified. No per-base quality is available; no much larger clone lies one base away.

One collaborating source in Seattle enrolled patients during active infection and followed them longitudinally through the course of disease. Collaborating institutions collected whole blood in K2EDTA tubes following their own protocols. Collaborator samples were shipped for TCRbeta analysis as frozen whole blood, isolated PBMCs, or DNA extracted from either sample type. Trimming takes 4 bases off V and 3 bases off J; junction bases not matched to a gene: 7. The CDR3 holds 17 amino acids from the cysteine to the phenylalanine. The read is trimmed to its CDR3 DNA, 51 bases read in frame from base 1. Reading the germline V gene gives CDR1 SGHRS and CDR2 YFSETQ. The immunoSEQ Assay, a bias-controlled multiplex PCR, was used to amplify TCRbeta CDR3 regions from genomic DNA. Regarding the original processing steps: Within the assay, amplification of reference gene primers was used to estimate how many nucleated cells each sample contained. To quantify the absolute abundance of each unique TCRbeta CDR3 rearrangement, sequence reads were collapsed and filtered. For each sample, productive Simpson clonality was calculated as the square root of Simpson's diversity index over productive rearrangements. TCRdb's version of the immuneACCESS table is confined to in-frame rearrangements and falls short of the full clone set. An unresolved V gene accounts for under half of the shortfall where checked; the remainder is of unknown origin. V, J and clone size reflect that table, while D and trimming were determined from the DNA. The sample includes 200,000 to 250,000 clones, with about 91% observed a single time. The ten most abundant clones make up roughly 6% of the sample.

Specimen: peripheral blood. The chain employs TRBV5-1 and TRBJ2-2; 12 bases in the junction line up with TRBD2. This sequence originates from a woman in her twenties or thirties with COVID-19, enrolled during active disease. This receptor carries the CDR3 CASSTGLAGSHTGELFF. The DNA sequence is as follows: TGCGCCAGCAGCACCGGACTAGCGGGAAGCCACACCGGGGAGCTGTTTTTT.